The T cell receptor (beta chain) described here comes from a study of blood T cell repertoires in COVID-19. The overall study: PBMCs, B-cell-depleted T cells, or T cells provided the cDNA or gDNA that made up the material.

Libraries were prepared by immunoSEQ multiplex PCR; TCRdb keeps only in-frame clonotypes and omits some of them. The table lists 200,000 to 250,000 clones, roughly nine tenths of them singletons, with 9.5% to 15% in the top ten. CDR1 and CDR2 from the germline V gene are LGHDT and YNNKEL (reference sequence). The CDR3 covers 13 residues. The V and J ends lost 3 bases and 3 bases respectively, with 9 bases between them. The chain carries TRBV3-1 (or the pseudogene TRBV3-2) and TRBJ2-7; no reliable D call. Input material: peripheral blood. The sequence was obtained from a young woman who had recovered from COVID-19. CDR3 in amino acids: CASSHNSYYEQYF. The CDR3 region has the DNA TGTGCCAGCAGCCACAATTCCTACTACGAGCAGTACTTC.